Below, 23 T cell receptor beta chains from the same sample are listed, as sequenced in a study of technical replicates of blood from a few donors. TCRdb's table, derived via immunoSEQ multiplex PCR, lists solely in-frame clones and lacks some. Found here are around 83,000 clones, around 94% of them singletons; the top ten hold around 0.25%. Source material: T cells isolated from PBMCs. These receptors were taken from a human donor in good health.

The rearrangement uses TRBV4-1 and TRBJ2-1, with TRBD2 matching 11 bases. CDR3 length: 17 residues. The ends lost 0 bases at V and 7 bases at J; junction bases unmatched: 8. Germline assignment: CDR1 MGHRA and CDR2 YSYEKL. CDR3 nucleotide sequence: TGCGCCAGCAGCCAAGAAGCTGGACTAGCGGGTAGGAATGAGCAGTTCTTC. As protein: CASSQEAGLAGRNEQFF.

The CDR3, as DNA: TGTGCCAGCAGCGGAACTAGCGGGAGGCCCCTTGGAAGCTCCTACAATGAGCAGTTCTTC. Protein sequence: CASSGTSGRPLGSSYNEQFF. The chain links TRBV9 to TRBJ2-1, with 12 nucleotides matching TRBD2. V shed 3 bases and J 0 bases; nucleotides not matched to a gene: 13. Per the germline V gene, CDR1 is SGDLS and CDR2 is YYNGEE. The CDR3 covers 20 residues.

The chain couples TRBV6-1 to TRBJ1-5, with TRBD1 matching 10 bases. The CDR3 is 14 residues long. The germline V gene encodes CDR1 MNHNS and CDR2 SASEGT. The J segment lost 5 bases and the V segment lost 7 bases, leaving 5 bases of the junction unmatched. The CDR3 bases are TGTGCCAGCAAAAGAGGACAGGGGGATCAGCCCCAGCATTTT. It translates to CASKRGQGDQPQHF.

The chain has TRBV7-9 and TRBJ1-3; possibly TRBD1 for D (5 bases). Germline V lookup: CDR1 SEHNR, CDR2 FQNEAQ (reference sequence). The germline V and J ends were trimmed by 3 bases and 0 bases, with 12 bases remaining between them. This CDR3 region has 16 residues. The CDR3 DNA follows: TGTGCCAGCAGCTTGACCAGGGTTAGCTCTGGAAACACCATATATTTT. It yields the protein CASSLTRVSSGNTIYF.

The V gene is TRBV19, the J gene TRBJ2-1, with a tentative D call TRBD2 (5 bases). Germline CDR1 is LNHDA and CDR2 is SQIVND (reference sequence). Between the trimmed V and J ends, which lost 6 bases and 5 bases, there was a span of 20 bases. The CDR3 covers 16 residues. CDR3 loop: CASSLLRLAFNNEQFF. The CDR3 DNA is TGTGCCAGTAGCCTTCTTCGGCTAGCCTTCAACAATGAGCAGTTCTTC.

This clone was found once. The chain carries TRBV5-4 and TRBJ1-1; 8 bases agree with TRBD1. Germline CDR1 SGHNT, CDR2 YYREEE (reference sequence). Losses at the gene ends were 2 bases for V and 1 base for J; bases not matched to a gene: 7. The CDR3 runs 16 residues. The CDR3 DNA follows: TGTGCCAGCAGCTTCCCCCCAGGACAGGGGAACACTGAAGCTTTCTTT. Translated, it gives CASSFPPGQGNTEAFF. The full variable domain, in which reference TRBV5-4 and TRBJ1-1 provide the parts outside the CDR3, is ETGVTQSPTHLIKTRGQQVTLRCSSQSGHNTVSWYQQALGQGPQFIFQYYREEENGRGNFPPRFSGLQFPNYSSELNVNALELDDSALYLCASSFPPGQGNTEAFFGQGTRLTVV.

The CDR3 DNA sequence: TGTGCCAGCAGTGACAGGCCGGGAGAAAAACTGTTTTTT. The encoded protein is CASSDRPGEKLFF. The chain links TRBV6-4 to TRBJ1-4; D is undetermined. CDR1 is MRHNA, CDR2 SNTAGT, per germline. Trimming stripped 2 bases from V and 8 bases from J, with 9 bases between. The CDR3 consists of 13 residues.

The V call is TRBV5-4, the J call TRBJ2-1; TRBD2 matches 8 bases. V was pared by 1 base and J by 5 bases, with 8 bases of the junction left unmatched. This CDR3 is 16 amino acids long. CDR1 is SGHNT and CDR2 is YYREEE in the germline V gene (reference sequence). CDR3 residues: CASSLLAGSFDNEQFF. Written as DNA, the CDR3 is TGTGCCAGCAGCTTGTTAGCGGGATCTTTTGACAATGAGCAGTTCTTC.

J is TRBJ1-2 and V is TRBV28, with TRBD1 matching 8 bases. Germline assignment: CDR1 MDHEN and CDR2 SYDVKM. The V segment lost 11 bases and the J segment 4 bases; nucleotides outside the gene matches: 12. This CDR3 spans 14 amino acids. CDR3 residues: CAAAGTGKFYGYTF. The CDR3 DNA reads as TGTGCCGCTGCAGGGACAGGAAAGTTCTATGGCTACACCTTC.

This clone was recorded once. The chain joins TRBV5-1 to TRBJ1-2; unclear D gene. V shed 0 bases and J shed 4 bases, with 7 bases lying between them. CDR1 SGHRS and CDR2 YFSETQ come from the germline V gene. This CDR3 is 13 amino acids long. The CDR3 here is CASSLDEAYGYTF. The CDR3 DNA follows: TGCGCCAGCAGCTTGGATGAGGCCTATGGCTACACCTTC.

The chain has TRBV4-2 and TRBJ1-2; 7 bases are a match to TRBD1. Per the germline V gene, CDR1 is LGHNA and CDR2 is YNFKEQ. The CDR3 contains 13 residues. The J segment lost 3 bases and the V segment lost 4 bases, leaving 2 bases of the junction unmatched. The CDR3 DNA reads as TGTGCCAGCAGCCTTACAGGGGACTATGGCTACACCTTC. It yields the protein CASSLTGDYGYTF.

This clone was detected once. The rearrangement uses TRBV6-1 and TRBJ2-7, with D possibly matching TRBD2 (6 bases). The CDR3 spans 13 residues. V gave up 3 bases and J gave up 6 bases, with 12 bases separating them. Germline loops: CDR1 MNHNS, CDR2 SASEGT. DNA of the CDR3: TGTGCCAGCAGTGAGGCCGGAGGGATCGAGCAGTACTTC. Its translation is CASSEAGGIEQYF.

V is TRBV28 and J is TRBJ2-7; 10 nucleotides align to TRBD2. Germline V gives CDR1 MDHEN, CDR2 SYDVKM. The CDR3 length is 13 residues. After removal of 5 bases from V and 13 bases from J, the junction contained 11 bases not matched to a gene. DNA for the CDR3: TGTGCCAGCAGTAGTGGAAGACCTAGCGGGGGATACTTC. Protein product: CASSSGRPSGGYF.

This sequence joins TRBV7-9 and TRBJ2-7, with 7 bases lining up with TRBD1. The length of the CDR3 is 15 residues. CDR1 is SEHNR and CDR2 is FQNEAQ in the germline V gene (reference sequence). V lost 3 bases to trimming and J lost 3 bases; unmatched junction nucleotides: 8. The chain's CDR3 is CASSFYGDSFYEQYF. Here the CDR3 DNA reads TGTGCCAGCAGCTTTTATGGGGACAGCTTCTACGAGCAGTACTTC.

The chain links TRBV5-1 to TRBJ1-1, with D tentatively TRBD1 (5 bases). CDR1 is SGHRS and CDR2 is YFSETQ in the germline V gene. Trimming took 8 bases from V and 2 from J, leaving 13 bases between them. The CDR3 spans 13 residues. The CDR3 is CASRWDSNTEAFF. CDR3 nucleotides: TGCGCCAGTAGGTGGGACTCCAACACTGAAGCTTTCTTT.

The rearrangement uses TRBV28 and TRBJ2-1, with D possibly TRBD2 on 5 matching bases. This CDR3 spans 13 amino acids. V lost 10 bases and J lost 6, with 16 bases in between. Germline CDR1 reads MDHEN; CDR2 reads SYDVKM. Here the CDR3 reads CATDSTLGNEQFF. The DNA for the CDR3 is TGTGCCACGGACTCTACTTTAGGCAATGAGCAGTTCTTC.

This clone has just one count. The genes are TRBV7-6 and TRBJ1-1, with unresolved D. V was cut by 0 bases and J by 2 bases, with 16 bases left in between. The CDR3 runs to 17 residues. CDR1 and CDR2 from the germline V gene are SGHVS and FNYEAQ. The CDR3 DNA sequence: TGTGCCAGCAGCTTAGCGCTTGCGGGCTCTGGAAACACTGAAGCTTTCTTT. This codes for CASSLALAGSGNTEAFF.

This clone has just a few counts. This chain joins TRBV7-9 and TRBJ2-1; 12 bases fit TRBD2. The trim removed 5 bases at V and 9 bases at J, leaving 8 bases unmatched. The germline CDR1 and CDR2 sequences are SEHNR and FQNEAQ (reference sequence). The CDR3 loop spans 15 amino acids. The CDR3 DNA is TGTGCCAGCAGCCGAAGACTAGCGGGAGTGCCTGAGCAGTTCTTC. It is translated as CASSRRLAGVPEQFF.

The chain has TRBV5-6 and TRBJ2-1, with D perhaps TRBD2 (6 bases). Germline V gene sequence: CDR1 SGHDT, CDR2 YYEEEE. V was trimmed by 4 bases and J by 4 bases, leaving 15 bases between them. The CDR3 runs to 15 residues. The CDR3 reads CASSPGIAAYNEQFF. CDR3 sequence (DNA): TGTGCCAGCAGCCCGGGGATAGCGGCATACAATGAGCAGTTCTTC.

J is TRBJ2-5 and V is TRBV11-1, with 7 positions matching TRBD2. With V trimmed by 3 bases and J by 2 bases, 6 bases remained unmatched. The CDR3 runs to 15 residues. In germline, CDR1 is SGHAT, CDR2 FQDESV (reference sequence). The CDR3 here is CASSFRASGQETQYF. The CDR3 DNA reads TGTGCCAGCAGCTTTAGGGCTAGCGGACAAGAGACCCAGTACTTC. Filled out from reference TRBV11-1 and TRBJ2-5, the complete variable domain reads EAEVAQSPRYKITEKSQAVAFWCDPISGHATLYWYRQILGQGPELLVQFQDESVVDDSQLPKDRFSAERLKGVDSTLKIQPAELGDSAMYLCASSFRASGQETQYFGPGTRLLVL.

The rearrangement uses TRBV6-5 and TRBJ1-2, with TRBD1 matching 8 bases. This CDR3 is built from 15 residues. Germline V CDR1 and CDR2: MNHEY, SVGAGI. J gave up 4 bases and V 2 bases, and 6 bases lay outside the gene matches. The CDR3 DNA reads as TGTGCCAGCAGTTACCGGGACAGGAGAACCTATGGCTACACCTTC. Translating it yields CASSYRDRRTYGYTF.

CDR3 DNA sequence: TGTGCCAGTAGTACCCAACTAGCGTACTACGAGCAGTACTTC. This translates into CASSTQLAYYEQYF. The J gene is TRBJ2-7, the V gene TRBV19; 7 bases map to TRBD2. Germline values: CDR1 LNHDA, CDR2 SQIVND (reference sequence). V dropped 4 bases and J dropped 3; count of bases not matched to a gene: 6. The CDR3 totals 14 residues. Full variable domain (rest looked up from reference TRBV19 and TRBJ2-7): DGGITQSPKYLFRKEGQNVTLSCEQNLNHDAMYWYRQDPGQGLRLIYYSQIVNDFQKGDIAEGYSVSREKKESFPLTVTSAQKNPTAFYLCASSTQLAYYEQYFGPGTRLTVT.

The chain links TRBV28 to TRBJ1-4; D not certain. V lost 3 bases to trimming and J lost 4 bases, with 12 bases between them. Germline assignment: CDR1 MDHEN and CDR2 SYDVKM. The CDR3 loop spans 15 amino acids. In DNA form, the CDR3 reads TGTGCCAGCAGTTTGATGCCCAGGTATAATGAAAAACTGTTTTTT. It yields the protein CASSLMPRYNEKLFF.